These 30 T cell receptor beta chains were sequenced from one sample in a study of a mutant IDH1 vaccine in newly diagnosed glioma. Time point denoted: week 11, during vaccination. Alongside topical imiquimod, each dose of vaccine comprised 300 ug of mutant IDH1 20-mer peptide. Produced via immunoSEQ multiplex PCR; TCRdb's table is partial and in-frame only. The sample holds about 30,000 clones, roughly 78% seen once. These receptors are not linked to any known antigen. Sequenced here: PBMCs, sampled from a glioma patient whose treatment included an IDH1 peptide vaccine. Receptors originate from a man aged 30 to 39 with glioma.

The V call is TRBV19, the J call TRBJ1-5; D remains ambiguous. This CDR3 has 14 residues. The V gene's germline CDR1 is LNHDA and CDR2 SQIVND (reference sequence). Trimming stripped 4 bases from V and 9 bases from J, with 16 bases between. In DNA, the CDR3 is TGTGCCAGTAGTACCGACGCGTTCTATGGGCCCCAGCATTTT. This codes for CASSTDAFYGPQHF.

The CDR3 loop reads CASSEVSKGRVFQPQHF. In DNA, the CDR3 is TGTGCCAGCAGTGAAGTTAGTAAGGGGCGAGTATTTCAGCCCCAGCATTTT. This chain connects TRBV6-1 to TRBJ1-5, with D perhaps matching TRBD1 (5 bases). Trimming pared 1 base from V and 6 bases from J, leaving 19 bases between. In germline, CDR1 is MNHNS, CDR2 SASEGT. The CDR3 has 17 residues.

This clone was detected only once. V gene TRBV4-3 combines with J gene TRBJ1-1, with unresolved D. The CDR3 has 15 residues. Germline CDR1 LGHNA, CDR2 YSLEER. V was cut by 0 bases and J by 5 bases, with 13 bases left in between. The CDR3: CASSQDPGVRTEAFF. Here the CDR3 DNA reads TGCGCCAGCAGCCAAGATCCCGGGGTAAGGACTGAAGCTTTCTTT.

The J gene is TRBJ2-7, the V gene TRBV27; D is undetermined. Trimming stripped 4 bases from V and 7 bases from J, with 17 bases between. This CDR3 is 14 amino acids long. Looked up from germline, CDR1 is MNHEY and CDR2 is SMNVEV (reference sequence). The CDR3 DNA is TGTGCCAGCAGTTCCTCCGGTCAGGTCCGGGAGCAGTACTTC. Translation: CASSSSGQVREQYF.

CDR3 in amino acids: CASITGALGNTGELFF. The CDR3 region has the DNA TGTGCCAGCATAACCGGGGCCCTCGGCAACACCGGGGAGCTGTTTTTT. V and J are TRBV5-6 and TRBJ2-2; D possibly uses TRBD1 or TRBD2 (5 bases each). The V gene lost 6 bases and the J gene lost 2 bases, with 17 bases spanning the gap. Germline-derived CDR1 and CDR2 are SGHDT and YYEEEE. The CDR3 covers 16 residues.

The chain links TRBV19 to TRBJ1-4; no firm D call. Germline loops: CDR1 LNHDA, CDR2 SQIVND (reference sequence). CDR3 length equals 13 residues. V was shortened by 8 bases and J by 3 bases, with 10 bases between the two germline ends. CDR3 coding DNA: TGTGCCAGTGCCGTCAGTGCTAATGAAAAACTGTTTTTT. Translation gives CASAVSANEKLFF. Drawing the rest from reference TRBV19 and TRBJ1-4, the complete variable domain is DGGITQSPKYLFRKEGQNVTLSCEQNLNHDAMYWYRQDPGQGLRLIYYSQIVNDFQKGDIAEGYSVSREKKESFPLTVTSAQKNPTAFYLCASAVSANEKLFFGSGTQLSVL.

V is TRBV6-1 and J is TRBJ2-3, with D tentatively TRBD1 (5 bases). CDR1 MNHNS and CDR2 SASEGT come from the germline V gene. Between the trimmed V and J ends, which lost 2 bases and 9 bases, there was a span of 12 bases. This CDR3 contains 13 residues. The CDR3 region is CASSESRAETQYF. CDR3 coding DNA: TGTGCCAGCAGTGAATCCAGGGCTGAAACGCAGTATTTT.

V is TRBV5-8 and J is TRBJ2-7; 8 bases line up with TRBD1. The CDR3 is 12 amino acids. The V gene end was trimmed by 4 bases and the J gene end by 5 bases; junction bases not matched to a gene: 2. Germline lookup yields CDR1 SGHTS and CDR2 YDEGEE. Here the CDR3 reads CASSRDRNEQYF. CDR3 coding DNA: TGTGCCAGCAGCCGGGACAGGAACGAGCAGTACTTC. Looking up the rest from reference TRBV5-8 and TRBJ2-7 gives the full variable domain: EAGVTQSPTHLIKTRGQQATLRCSPISGHTSVYWYQQALGLGLQFLLWYDEGEERNRGNFPPRFSGRQFPNYSSELNVNALELEDSALYLCASSRDRNEQYFGPGTRLTVT.

The chain links TRBV18 to TRBJ2-5; D possibly corresponds to TRBD1 (5 bases). V was shortened by 3 bases and J by 5 bases, with 10 bases between the two germline ends. Germline-derived CDR1 and CDR2 are KGHSH and LQKENI. This CDR3 contains 13 residues. The CDR3 region has the DNA TGTGCCAGCTCACCCGAAGGGGTTGAGACCCAGTACTTC. This encodes CASSPEGVETQYF.

This rearrangement joins TRBV25-1 to TRBJ1-2, with a tentative D call TRBD1 (5 bases). This CDR3 has 14 amino acids. CDR1 is MGHDK and CDR2 is SYGVNS in the germline V gene. V lost 4 bases, J lost 0 bases, and 9 bases lay in between. The CDR3 sequence is CASSASTANYGYTF. Written as DNA, the CDR3 is TGTGCCAGCAGTGCCTCGACAGCTAACTATGGCTACACCTTC.

This clone has only a few counts. CDR3 coding DNA: TGCGCCAGCAGCCAAGATTCCGGACTGGAAAAACTGTTTTTT. Amino acid sequence: CASSQDSGLEKLFF. The chain has TRBV4-1 and TRBJ1-4; no definite D call. The ends were cut back, 0 bases at V and 8 bases at J, with 10 bases in the middle. Germline CDR1 MGHRA, CDR2 YSYEKL. CDR3 size: 14 residues.

V and J are TRBV5-8 and TRBJ1-1, with 11 nucleotides matching TRBD1. The CDR3 is made up of 14 amino acids. Trimming at V came to 3 bases and at J to 7 bases, leaving 5 bases not matched to a gene. Germline CDR1 and CDR2: SGHTS and YDEGEE. CDR3 in amino acids: CASSSGQGAVEAFF. For the CDR3, the DNA is TGTGCCAGCAGCTCCGGACAGGGGGCGGTTGAAGCTTTCTTT. Filled out from reference TRBV5-8 and TRBJ1-1, the complete variable domain reads EAGVTQSPTHLIKTRGQQATLRCSPISGHTSVYWYQQALGLGLQFLLWYDEGEERNRGNFPPRFSGRQFPNYSSELNVNALELEDSALYLCASSSGQGAVEAFFGQGTRLTVV.

This clone was detected once. This chain links TRBV30 with TRBJ1-2; 10 nucleotides agree with TRBD1. CDR1 and CDR2 (germline): GTSNPN, SVGIG (reference sequence). This CDR3 has 15 residues. V trimming: 5 bases; J trimming: 0 bases; junction bases outside the gene matches: 6. This CDR3 reads CAWDPDRGPNYGYTF. Here the CDR3 DNA reads TGTGCCTGGGACCCTGACAGGGGGCCTAACTATGGCTACACCTTC.

Only a few counts were recorded for this clone. The chain uses TRBV5-1 and TRBJ1-3, with 7 bases identical to TRBD1. The CDR3 runs 14 residues. V lost 4 bases and J lost 4; bases outside the gene matches: 5. Germline V gene lookup returns CDR1 SGHRS and CDR2 YFSETQ. As DNA, the CDR3 is TGCGCCAGCAGCCAGACAGGGACAGGAAACACCATATATTTT. Its protein is CASSQTGTGNTIYF.

V is TRBV7-9 and J is TRBJ2-7, with D unclear. Trimming removed 1 base from V and 3 bases from J, with 7 bases in between. The germline V gene has CDR1 SEHNR and CDR2 FQNEAQ (reference sequence). The CDR3 extends over 13 amino acids. CDR3: CASSLEAYYEQYF. The CDR3 DNA reads TGTGCCAGCAGCTTAGAAGCGTACTACGAGCAGTACTTC. Full variable domain (outside the CDR3, taken from reference TRBV7-9 and TRBJ2-7): DTGVSQNPRHKITKRGQNVTFRCDPISEHNRLYWYRQTLGQGPEFLTYFQNEAQLEKSRLLSDRFSAERPKGSFSTLEIQRTEQGDSAMYLCASSLEAYYEQYFGPGTRLTVT.

The chain joins TRBV5-6 to TRBJ1-5; TRBD1 matches at 11 bases. CDR3 length: 18 residues. Germline-derived CDR1 and CDR2 are SGHDT and YYEEEE. J gave up 11 bases and V 0 bases, and 16 bases lay outside the gene matches. This chain's CDR3 is CASSLAPGHGTGGRSQHF. For the CDR3, the DNA is TGTGCCAGCAGCTTGGCCCCAGGTCATGGGACAGGGGGTAGGTCCCAGCATTTT.

This sequence joins TRBV27 and TRBJ2-7; 8 bases line up with TRBD2. V was pared by 3 bases and J by 0 bases, with 7 bases of the junction left unmatched. Germline V CDR1 and CDR2: MNHEY, SMNVEV (reference sequence). The CDR3 is made up of 16 amino acids. In DNA, the CDR3 is TGTGCCAGCAGTTTCTCCCTAGCGGGTAACTCCTACGAGCAGTACTTC. As protein: CASSFSLAGNSYEQYF.

The gene calls are TRBV11-3 and TRBJ2-1; the D call may be TRBD1 or TRBD2 (5 bases each). CDR3 size: 12 residues. Germline-derived CDR1 and CDR2 are SGHNT and YENEEA. Trimming removed 7 bases from V and 7 bases from J, with 11 bases in between. CDR3 protein: CASTGAGNEQFF. CDR3 DNA: TGTGCCAGCACTGGGGCGGGTAATGAGCAGTTCTTC. Filled out from reference TRBV11-3 and TRBJ2-1, the complete variable domain reads EAGVVQSPRYKIIEKKQPVAFWCNPISGHNTLYWYLQNLGQGPELLIRYENEEAVDDSQLPKDRFSAERLKGVDSTLKIQPAELGDSAVYLCASTGAGNEQFFGPGTRLTVL.

This clone was counted between two and nine times. The chain employs TRBV19 and TRBJ2-5; 9 positions agree with TRBD2. Per germline, CDR1 LNHDA and CDR2 SQIVND (reference sequence). V lost 7 bases to trimming and J lost 3 bases; unmatched junction nucleotides: 9. This CDR3 has 15 amino acids. CDR3 nucleotide sequence: TGTGCCAGTAATTCGGGGGCTAGCGGGGAAGAGACCCAGTACTTC. Protein sequence: CASNSGASGEETQYF. Full variable domain (outside the CDR3, taken from reference TRBV19 and TRBJ2-5): DGGITQSPKYLFRKEGQNVTLSCEQNLNHDAMYWYRQDPGQGLRLIYYSQIVNDFQKGDIAEGYSVSREKKESFPLTVTSAQKNPTAFYLCASNSGASGEETQYFGPGTRLLVL.

The chain is built from TRBV10-1 and TRBJ1-1; TRBD1 might be the D (5 bases). V gave up 6 bases and J gave up 11 bases, with 19 bases separating them. The germline CDR1 and CDR2 sequences are WNHNN and SYGVQD (reference sequence). The CDR3 spans 13 residues. The CDR3 sequence: CASSLRGPSWAFF. CDR3 sequence (DNA): TGCGCCAGCAGCTTACGGGGCCCTTCCTGGGCTTTCTTT.

This sequence joins TRBV10-1 and TRBJ2-5; 13 nucleotides match TRBD2. The CDR3 is made up of 15 amino acids. J was trimmed by 2 bases and V by 6 bases; bases with no gene match: 3. The V gene's germline CDR1 is WNHNN and CDR2 SYGVQD (reference sequence). CDR3 residues: CASSGTSGAQETQYF. CDR3 nucleotide sequence: TGCGCCAGCAGCGGGACTAGCGGGGCACAAGAGACCCAGTACTTC.

In its sample, this clone was seen a few times. The rearrangement links TRBV27 to TRBJ2-7; 9 positions match TRBD1. V shed 3 bases and J 6 bases; nucleotides not matched to a gene: 6. Germline lookup yields CDR1 MNHEY and CDR2 SMNVEV (reference sequence). The CDR3 spans 14 residues. The chain's CDR3 is CASSFSQGASEQYF. The DNA of the CDR3 is TGTGCCAGCAGTTTCTCACAGGGGGCGTCCGAGCAGTACTTC.

This clone was counted between two and nine times. The V and J genes are TRBV9 and TRBJ2-7, with 8 bases identical to TRBD2. Germline V CDR1 and CDR2: SGDLS, YYNGEE. The CDR3 has 15 amino acids. V gave up 2 bases and J gave up 2 bases; unmatched junction bases: 6. In DNA form, the CDR3 reads TGTGCCAGCAGCGTGAGTAGCGGGGCTACCTACGAGCAGTACTTC. The encoded protein is CASSVSSGATYEQYF.

The genes are TRBV2 and TRBJ1-5; D may be TRBD1 (6 bases). Trimming removed 7 bases from V and 1 base from J, with 11 bases in between. This CDR3 comprises 14 residues. The V gene's germline CDR1 is SNHLY and CDR2 FYNNEI. The CDR3 bases are TGTGCCAGCACTAGGGGGGACAGCAATCAGCCCCAGCATTTT. Translation: CASTRGDSNQPQHF.

The chain employs TRBV21-1 and TRBJ1-1; the table's D gene call, TRBD1, was not cross checked with the DNA. TRBV21-1 is designated a pseudogene. This CDR3 has 18 amino acids. The CDR3 DNA reads TGTGCCAGCAGCAAAATTTTGGGACAGGGGGCTAAAAGCACTGAAGCTTTCTTT. It is translated as CASSKILGQGAKSTEAFF.

V gene TRBV12-5 combines with J gene TRBJ1-6; unclear D gene. This CDR3 contains 13 residues. Germline V gene sequence: CDR1 LGHNT, CDR2 FRNRAP. V was cut by 1 base and J by 7 bases, with 5 bases left in between. CDR3 bases: TGTGCTAGTGGTTTGGACAGAAATTCACCCCTCCACTTT. This gives the protein CASGLDRNSPLHF.

V and J are TRBV5-5 and TRBJ2-3; 10 bases fit TRBD2. V lost 3 bases, J lost 5 bases, and 6 bases stayed unmatched. Germline CDR1 reads SGHKS; CDR2 reads YYEKEE (reference sequence). CDR3 length: 15 amino acids. In DNA, the CDR3 is TGTGCCAGCAGCTCCACCGCTAGCGGGGGAGATACGCAGTATTTT. Translation: CASSSTASGGDTQYF.

The V call is TRBV28, the J call TRBJ2-7; D remains unclear. There are 15 residues in the CDR3. Germline V gene sequence: CDR1 MDHEN, CDR2 SYDVKM. The ends were cut back, 4 bases at V and 4 bases at J, with 17 bases in the middle. The chain's CDR3 is CASSWQGRRAYEQYF. CDR3 DNA sequence: TGTGCCAGCAGTTGGCAAGGCAGAAGGGCTTACGAGCAGTACTTC.

This clone was seen just once. The rearrangement joins TRBV7-9 to TRBJ2-5, with D maybe TRBD1 (6 bases). CDR1 is SEHNR and CDR2 is FQNEAQ in the germline V gene (reference sequence). V was trimmed by 5 bases and J by 5 bases, leaving 12 bases between them. This CDR3 spans 13 amino acids. The CDR3 sequence is CASSQGLGETQYF. CDR3 coding DNA: TGTGCCAGCAGCCAGGGGCTAGGGGAGACCCAGTACTTC.

The J gene is TRBJ2-1, the V gene TRBV7-2; 7 bases line up with TRBD2. This CDR3 spans 16 amino acids. V lost 5 bases to trimming and J lost 7 bases; unmatched junction nucleotides: 14. The germline V gene has CDR1 SGHTA and CDR2 FQGNSA. CDR3 DNA sequence: TGTGCCAGCAGCAAACAGCCCTGGACTAGGAAGAATGAGCAGTTCTTC. It encodes CASSKQPWTRKNEQFF.